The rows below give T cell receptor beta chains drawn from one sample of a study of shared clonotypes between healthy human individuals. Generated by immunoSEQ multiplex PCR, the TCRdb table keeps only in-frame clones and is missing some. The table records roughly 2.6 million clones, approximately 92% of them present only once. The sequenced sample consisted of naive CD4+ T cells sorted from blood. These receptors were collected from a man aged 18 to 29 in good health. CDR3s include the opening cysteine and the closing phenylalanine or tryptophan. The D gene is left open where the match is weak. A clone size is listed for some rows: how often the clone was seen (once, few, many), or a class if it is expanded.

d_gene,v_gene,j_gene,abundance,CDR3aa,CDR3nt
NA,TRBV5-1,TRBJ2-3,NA,CASSFGVDTQYF,TGCGCCAGCAGCTTTGGGGTTGATACGCAGTATTTT
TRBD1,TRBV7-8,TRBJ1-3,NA,CASSNTGTAGNTIYF,TGTGCCAGCAGCAACACCGGGACAGCTGGAAACACCATATATTTT
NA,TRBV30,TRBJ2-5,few,CAWSPGTTETQYF,TGTGCCTGGAGTCCCGGGACAACCGAGACCCAGTACTTC
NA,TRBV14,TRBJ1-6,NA,CASSPLLDNNSPLHF,TGTGCCAGCAGCCCCCTTCTAGATAATAATTCACCCCTCCACTTT
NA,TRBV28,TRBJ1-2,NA,CASSRTEPYGYTF,TGTGCCAGCAGTAGGACAGAACCCTATGGCTACACCTTC
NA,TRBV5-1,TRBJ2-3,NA,CASSPGPPSGTQYF,TGCGCCAGCAGCCCGGGACCACCCTCGGGGACGCAGTATTTT
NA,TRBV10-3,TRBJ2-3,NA,CANGETDTQYF,TGTGCCAATGGCGAAACAGATACGCAGTATTTT
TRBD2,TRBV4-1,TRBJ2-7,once,CASSLGEGTYEQYF,TGCGCCAGCAGCCTGGGGGAGGGGACCTACGAGCAGTACTTC
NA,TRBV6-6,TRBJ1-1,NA,CASRDTVSAFF,TGTGCCAGCAGGGATACAGTCTCAGCTTTCTTT
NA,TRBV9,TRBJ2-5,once,CASSPAGAGPQETQYF,TGTGCCAGCAGCCCAGCAGGGGCAGGGCCGCAAGAGACCCAGTACTTC
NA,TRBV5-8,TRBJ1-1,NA,CASSWEGGHTEAFF,TGTGCCAGCAGCTGGGAGGGAGGCCACACTGAAGCTTTCTTT
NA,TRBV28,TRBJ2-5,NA,CASNGPELGRETQYF,TGTGCCAGCAATGGTCCGGAGCTGGGGCGAGAGACCCAGTACTTC
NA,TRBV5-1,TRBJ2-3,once,CASRGGETDTQYF,TGCGCCAGCAGAGGGGGGGAGACAGATACGCAGTATTTT
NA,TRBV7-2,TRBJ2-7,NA,CASSLGSGGYEQYF,TGTGCCAGCAGCTTGGGGAGCGGAGGCTACGAGCAGTACTTC
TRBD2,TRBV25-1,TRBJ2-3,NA,CASSEGLAADTQYF,TGTGCCAGCAGTGAGGGACTAGCCGCAGATACGCAGTATTTT
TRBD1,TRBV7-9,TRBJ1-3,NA,CASSLRGTGDGNTIYF,TGTGCCAGCAGCTTAAGGGGCACAGGGGATGGAAACACCATATATTTT
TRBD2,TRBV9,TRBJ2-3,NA,CASSALTSGGTDTQYF,TGTGCCAGCAGCGCTCTTACTAGCGGGGGAACAGATACGCAGTATTTT
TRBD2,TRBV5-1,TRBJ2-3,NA,CASSATLAGGQTDTQYF,TGCGCCAGCAGCGCCACACTAGCGGGGGGGCAGACAGATACGCAGTATTTT
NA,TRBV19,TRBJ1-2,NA,CASSMRDNYGYTF,TGTGCCAGTAGTATGAGGGACAACTATGGCTACACCTTC
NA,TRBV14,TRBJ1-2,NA,CASSRMTGTGGGYTF,TGTGCCAGCAGCCGCATGACCGGGACGGGCGGTGGCTACACCTTC
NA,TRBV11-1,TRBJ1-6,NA,CASSSQQGTSPLHF,TGTGCCAGCAGCTCACAACAGGGAACTTCACCCCTCCACTTT
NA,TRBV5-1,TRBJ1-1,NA,CASSLGTKNTEAFF,TGCGCCAGCAGCTTGGGCACCAAGAACACTGAAGCTTTCTTT
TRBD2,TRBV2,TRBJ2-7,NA,CASRPGLAGVEQYF,TGTGCCAGCAGGCCCGGACTAGCGGGAGTCGAGCAGTACTTC
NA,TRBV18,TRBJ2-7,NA,CASSPAGWYSYEQYF,TGTGCCAGCTCACCAGCAGGGTGGTACTCCTACGAGCAGTACTTC
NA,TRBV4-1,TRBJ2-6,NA,CASSLGANVLTF,TGCGCCAGCAGCCTAGGGGCCAACGTCCTGACTTTC
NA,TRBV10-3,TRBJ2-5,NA,CAISEMRGPYQETQYF,TGTGCCATCAGTGAGATGCGGGGGCCGTACCAAGAGACCCAGTACTTC
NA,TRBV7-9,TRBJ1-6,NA,CASSAGWGKNSPLHF,TGTGCCAGCAGCGCCGGGTGGGGAAAGAATTCACCCCTCCACTTT
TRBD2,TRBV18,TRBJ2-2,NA,CASSPAIAGVYTGELFF,TGTGCCAGCTCACCGGCAATAGCGGGAGTCTACACCGGGGAGCTGTTTTTT
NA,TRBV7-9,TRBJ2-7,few,CASSDQQGLYEQYF,TGTGCCAGCAGCGATCAACAGGGCCTCTACGAGCAGTACTTC
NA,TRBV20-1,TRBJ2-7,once,CSASGADEQYF,TGCAGTGCTAGTGGAGCGGACGAGCAGTACTTC
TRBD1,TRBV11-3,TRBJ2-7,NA,CASSRPAGQGSYEQYF,TGTGCCAGCAGCCGTCCGGCGGGACAGGGGTCCTACGAGCAGTACTTC
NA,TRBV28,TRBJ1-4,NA,CASRGRIGRTNEKLFF,TGTGCCAGCCGTGGCAGGATAGGGCGGACTAATGAAAAACTGTTTTTT
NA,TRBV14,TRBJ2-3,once,CASSPLTVGDTQYF,TGTGCCAGCAGCCCCCTTACAGTGGGAGATACGCAGTATTTT
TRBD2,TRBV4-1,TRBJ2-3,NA,CASSQEGREGADTQYF,TGCGCCAGCAGCCAAGAGGGGAGGGAAGGAGCAGATACGCAGTATTTT
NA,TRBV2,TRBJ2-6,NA,CASSGSKGANVLTF,TGTGCCAGCAGTGGGTCGAAGGGGGCCAACGTCCTGACTTTC
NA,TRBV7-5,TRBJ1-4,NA,CAQEGGILFF,TGTGCACAAGAAGGGGGGATTCTGTTTTTT
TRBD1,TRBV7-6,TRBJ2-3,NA,CASSLGGGGDTQYF,TGTGCCAGCAGCTTAGGAGGGGGCGGAGATACGCAGTATTTT
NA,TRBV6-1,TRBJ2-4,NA,CASSIQGKNIQYF,TGTGCCAGCAGTATTCAGGGAAAAAACATTCAGTACTTC
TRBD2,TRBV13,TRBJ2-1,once,CASSRREIAGGPSYNEQFF,TGTGCCAGCAGCAGACGGGAGATAGCGGGAGGGCCCTCCTACAATGAGCAGTTCTTC
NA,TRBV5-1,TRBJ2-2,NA,CASSLRDGELFF,TGCGCCAGCAGCTTAAGAGACGGGGAGCTGTTTTTT
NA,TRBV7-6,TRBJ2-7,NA,CASSLGDGDEQYF,TGTGCCAGCAGCTTAGGGGACGGTGACGAGCAGTACTTC
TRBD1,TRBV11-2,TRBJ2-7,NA,CASSPTGVGEQYF,TGTGCCAGCAGCCCAACAGGGGTGGGCGAGCAGTACTTC
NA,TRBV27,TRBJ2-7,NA,CASSLPHTAPGPYEQYF,TGTGCCAGCAGTTTGCCCCATACAGCCCCGGGTCCCTACGAGCAGTACTTC